This TCR beta chain was profiled in a study of cytomegalovirus exposure and HLA in healthy donors. Background on the study: The Caucasian-associated ancestry cluster contained more than 75% of the approximately 400 genotyped donors. Study results and caveats: Per published reports, the classifier diagnosed cytomegalovirus status with high specificity and sensitivity.

Turning to this clone: What it binds is unknown.

As for the donors, each was a healthy bone marrow donor. The primer mix had 60 Vbeta and 13 Jbeta primers. Sequenced by immunoSEQ multiplex PCR; TCRdb stores in-frame clones only, minus some. This table holds 200,000 or so clones, 82% found once. The source is a woman between 50 and 59 years old in good health and CMV-seropositive. Sequenced sample: PBMCs.

The CDR3 DNA is TGTGCCAGAAGCTTGTTAACAGACTCTGGAAACACCATATATTTT. Amino acid sequence: CARSLLTDSGNTIYF. The chain joins TRBV5-3 to TRBJ1-3, with D uncertain. TRBV5-3 is an ORF, with its function uncertain. This CDR3 region has 15 residues. The V gene lost 1 base and the J gene lost 0 bases, with 8 bases spanning the gap.